A single sample gave rise to the 13 T cell receptor beta chains below, sequenced in a study of T-cell reconstitution after alpha-beta-depleted transplantation in children. Unique molecular identifiers featured in how the TCRbeta library was prepared. One entry per CDR3 protein, called by TCRdb with MiXCR from the PCR reads. This sample yields some 500,000 distinct CDR3 sequences, of which approximately 20% are seen a single time; 2.5% to 3.5% belongs to the top ten. The specimen was PBMCs from the stem cell graft donor, collected from the stem cell graft. The receptors come from a human donor who donated a stem cell graft to a child with acute lymphoblastic leukemia.

The CDR3 here is CASSWAGAGDEQYF. The CDR3 nucleotides are TGTGCCAGCAGCTGGGCGGGGGCCGGTGACGAGCAGTACTTC. This chain connects TRBV5-4 to TRBJ2-7; weak D call: TRBD2 (7 bases). The V gene lost 3 bases and the J gene lost 5 bases, with 15 bases spanning the gap. The germline gives CDR1 SGHNT, CDR2 YYREEE (reference sequence). This CDR3 has 14 amino acids. The full variable domain, in which reference TRBV5-4 and TRBJ2-7 provide the parts outside the CDR3, is ETGVTQSPTHLIKTRGQQVTLRCSSQSGHNTVSWYQQALGQGPQFIFQYYREEENGRGNFPPRFSGLQFPNYSSELNVNALELDDSALYLCASSWAGAGDEQYFGPGTRLTVT.

V usage is TRBV4-1 and J usage is TRBJ1-2, with D maybe TRBD1 (5 bases). The germline CDR1 and CDR2 sequences are MGHRA and YSYEKL. The length of the CDR3 is 16 residues. V gave up 3 bases and J gave up 3 bases, with 17 bases separating them. CDR3 sequence reads: CASSQGFIDRDYGYTF. The CDR3 coding sequence is TGCGCCAGCAGCCAGGGCTTTATTGACAGAGACTATGGCTACACCTTC.

The genes are TRBV18 and TRBJ1-1, with unresolved D. The V gene lost 2 bases and the J gene lost 1 base, with 8 bases spanning the gap. The CDR3 length is 14 residues. In germline, CDR1 is KGHSH, CDR2 LQKENI. The CDR3 coding sequence is TGTGCCAGCTCACCAATGAACTCGAACACTGAAGCTTTCTTT. Its protein product is CASSPMNSNTEAFF.

This clonotype showed up just a few times. The CDR3 DNA reads as TGTGCCAGCAGCGGGAGGATTGCGAACACCGGGGAGCTGTTTTTT. Protein sequence: CASSGRIANTGELFF. The chain links TRBV9 to TRBJ2-2; D might be TRBD2 (5 bases). With 3 bases removed from V and 0 bases from J, the gap between germline ends came to 9 bases. The CDR3 covers 15 residues. Germline CDR1 reads SGDLS; CDR2 reads YYNGEE.

This clonotype appeared a few times. This rearrangement joins TRBV12-3 or TRBV12-4 to TRBJ2-3; the match to TRBD1 covers 7 bases. The CDR3 has 15 residues. Trimming at V came to 5 bases and at J to 2 bases, leaving 7 bases not matched to a gene. The CDR3: CASSMTGPITDTQYF. In DNA form, the CDR3 reads TGTGCCAGCAGTATGACAGGGCCCATCACAGATACGCAGTATTTT.

There are a few counts of this clonotype. The chain combines TRBV20-1 with TRBJ2-5, with no clear D. CDR1 is DFQATT, CDR2 SNEGSKA, per germline (reference sequence). Trimming shortened V by 1 base and J by 1 base, and 13 bases separated the two germline ends. CDR3 length: 15 amino acids. The CDR3 reads CSARVPLAAQETQYF. CDR3 coding DNA: TGCAGTGCTAGAGTTCCATTAGCCGCCCAAGAGACCCAGTACTTC.

CDR3 loop: CASSLGDESEAFF. CDR3 in DNA: TGCGCCAGCAGCCTGGGGGACGAAAGTGAAGCTTTCTTT. The V and J genes are TRBV5-1 and TRBJ1-1; possible D gene TRBD1, 5 bases. Germline loops: CDR1 SGHRS, CDR2 YFSETQ. The CDR3 length is 13 residues. V was trimmed by 4 bases and J by 7 bases, leaving 14 bases between them.

The chain links TRBV15 to TRBJ1-2, with TRBD1 identical over 7 bases. Germline CDR1 is LNHNV and CDR2 is YYDKDF (reference sequence). The CDR3 runs 14 residues. The ends lost 3 bases at V and 4 bases at J; junction bases unmatched: 5. In DNA, the CDR3 is TGTGCCACCAGCAGGGACAGGCACTTCTATGGCTACACCTTC. Its translation is CATSRDRHFYGYTF.

This clonotype was counted only a few times. The chain uses TRBV12-3 or TRBV12-4 and TRBJ2-7; D unclear. The CDR3 contains 12 residues. V lost 5 bases and J 2 bases, leaving 7 bases between the germline ends. The CDR3 coding sequence is TGTGCCAGCAGTCCCAATACCTACGAGCAGTACTTC. Amino acid sequence: CASSPNTYEQYF.

This clonotype was found many times. CDR3 sequence reads: CASRGTGNPNTEAFF. The CDR3, as DNA: TGTGCCAGCAGGGGGACAGGGAACCCGAACACTGAAGCTTTCTTT. This chain links TRBV2 with TRBJ1-1; 9 nucleotides match TRBD1. The length of the CDR3 is 15 residues. Per the germline V gene, CDR1 is SNHLY and CDR2 is FYNNEI. J gave up 1 base and V 6 bases, and 6 bases lay outside the gene matches.

The chain recombines TRBV4-1 with TRBJ1-1; TRBD1 might be the D (5 bases). V lost 6 bases and J 0 bases, leaving 17 bases between the germline ends. The CDR3 runs to 16 residues. The germline V gene has CDR1 MGHRA and CDR2 YSYEKL. The CDR3: CASRAIGGALNTEAFF. The CDR3 coding sequence is TGCGCCAGCAGGGCTATTGGAGGGGCGCTGAACACTGAAGCTTTCTTT.

This clonotype occurred a few times. V usage is TRBV7-6 and J usage is TRBJ2-7, with D uncertain. V lost 0 bases to trimming and J lost 1 base, with 7 bases between them. The CDR3 length is 14 residues. Per the germline V gene, CDR1 is SGHVS and CDR2 is FNYEAQ. The DNA of the CDR3 is TGTGCCAGCAGCTTAGCTGTAGGATCCTACGAGCAGTACTTC. Translated: CASSLAVGSYEQYF.

The chain is built from TRBV29-1 and TRBJ1-1, with D perhaps TRBD1 (5 bases). The CDR3 totals 15 residues. V dropped 7 bases and J dropped 1 base, with 19 bases sitting between them. Germline loops: CDR1 SQVTM, CDR2 ANQGSEA. CDR3 sequence: CSGGTNRVGNTEAFF. As DNA, the CDR3 is TGCAGCGGGGGGACCAATCGCGTGGGGAACACTGAAGCTTTCTTT. The variable domain in full, with the rest retrieved from reference TRBV29-1 and TRBJ1-1, is SAVISQKPSRDICQRGTSLTIQCQVDSQVTMMFWYRQQPGQSLTLIATANQGSEATYESGFVIDKFPISRPNLTFSTLTVSNMSPEDSSIYLCSGGTNRVGNTEAFFGQGTRLTVV.